The sequence of this T cell receptor beta chain was determined in a study of control samples from healthy donors and cancer patients. The repertoire was sequenced with immunoSEQ multiplex PCR; TCRdb's copy has only in-frame clones and lacks some. Of about 110,000 clones detected, approximately 87% appear once; the ten largest clones hold about 3.7%. The CDR3 is 13 residues long. Germline loops: CDR1 LGHDT, CDR2 YNNKEL (reference sequence). V was shortened by 2 bases and J by 5 bases, with 9 bases between the two germline ends. The sequence was collected from a woman aged 55-69 years with lung cancer. The genes are TRBV3-1 (or the pseudogene TRBV3-2) and TRBJ1-1; no reliable D call. Sample: PBMCs. DNA for the CDR3: TGTGCCAGCAGCCAAATGCAAGGGACTGAAGCTTTCTTT. Its translation: CASSQMQGTEAFF.